The entry below describes one TCR beta chain. Using its own MiXCR run on the RT-PCR reads, TCRdb lists one record per CDR3 protein. The repertoire holds about 680,000 distinct CDR3 sequences, with 14% as singletons. Per the germline V gene, CDR1 is GTSNPN and CDR2 is SVGIG (reference sequence). This CDR3 region has 13 residues. V was clipped by 5 bases and J by 0 bases, with 8 bases between them. This chain uses TRBV30 with TRBJ1-5, with D possibly TRBD1 on 5 matching bases. Sequenced sample: memory CD4+ T cells from blood. This receptor was identified in a female donor in good health, serving as a healthy control. CDR3 coding DNA: TGTGCCTGGGGGACCGATAGCAATCAGCCCCAGCATTTT. Translated: CAWGTDSNQPQHF.